These T cell receptor beta chains were read from a single sample in a study of T cell clones after liver transplantation. Using immunoSEQ multiplex PCR, the repertoire was profiled, and TCRdb retains in-frame clones only, with some absent. The sample shows over 70,000 clones, about four fifths of them seen only once. The input for sequencing was CD4+ T cells from blood, taken 12 months after liver transplant. Receptors were obtained from a human patient who received a liver transplant. Some T cells may be transferred from the graft donor. The conserved cysteine and the conserved F or W are not part of the CDR3 here.

v_call: TRBV5-4
cdr3_aa: ASSPLHSYEQY

v_call: TRBV6-6
cdr3_aa: ASSPQGAGYT

v_call: TRBV18
cdr3_aa: ASSPVSGPRGNQPQH

v_call: TRBV28
cdr3_aa: ASRERGGTGELF

v_call: TRBV19
cdr3_aa: ASSGLRDRGRDTQY

v_call: TRBV19
cdr3_aa: ASSPRDRWEKLF

v_call: TRBV19
cdr3_aa: ASSIGRDAYGYT

v_call: TRBV4-2
cdr3_aa: ASSPNRAGSGGGNIQY

v_call: TRBV18
cdr3_aa: ASSPPSQETQY

v_call: TRBV19
cdr3_aa: ASSLGGPAQSGYT

v_call: TRBV19
cdr3_aa: ASSSQRSGTDTQY

v_call: TRBV6-1
cdr3_aa: ASSEAPREIEQY

v_call: TRBV4-1
cdr3_aa: ASSQDRTRSVANEKLF

v_call: TRBV27
cdr3_aa: ASRTHNEQF

v_call: TRBV15
cdr3_aa: ATSRPGETQY

v_call: TRBV14
cdr3_aa: ASSHRSGIAGVSEQF

v_call: TRBV6-6
cdr3_aa: ASSYSGTGVTEAF

v_call: TRBV28
cdr3_aa: ATLQDRGYEQY

v_call: TRBV5-3
cdr3_aa: ARSYTSDAGELF

v_call: TRBV2
cdr3_aa: ASSALNTGELF

v_call: TRBV5-1
cdr3_aa: ASRDSSGANVLT

v_call: TRBV6-1
cdr3_aa: ASSEAGTGVRSEAF

v_call: TRBV30
cdr3_aa: AWGAGVVFEKLF

v_call: TRBV27
cdr3_aa: ASTRTPRGNEQF

v_call: TRBV28
cdr3_aa: ASSNEGDTDTQY

v_call: TRBV9
cdr3_aa: ASSVGQGPYGYT

v_call: TRBV19
cdr3_aa: ASSTISGRTYEQY